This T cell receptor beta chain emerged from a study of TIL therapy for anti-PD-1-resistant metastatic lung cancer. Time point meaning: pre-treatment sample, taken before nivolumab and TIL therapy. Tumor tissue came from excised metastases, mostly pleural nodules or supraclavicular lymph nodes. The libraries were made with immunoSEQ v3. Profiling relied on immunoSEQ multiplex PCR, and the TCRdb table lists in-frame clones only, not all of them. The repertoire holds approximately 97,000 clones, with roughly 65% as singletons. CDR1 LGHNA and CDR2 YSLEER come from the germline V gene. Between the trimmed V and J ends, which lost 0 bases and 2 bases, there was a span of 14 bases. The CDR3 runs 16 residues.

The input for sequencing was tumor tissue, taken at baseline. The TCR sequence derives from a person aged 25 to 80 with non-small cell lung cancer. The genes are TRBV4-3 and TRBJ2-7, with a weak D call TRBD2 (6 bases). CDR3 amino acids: CASSQDDTGDAYEQYF. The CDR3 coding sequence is TGCGCCAGCAGCCAAGACGATACGGGAGATGCCTACGAGCAGTACTTC.